These 29 T cell receptor beta chains share one sample of origin, sequenced in a study of neurological immune-mediated disorders. Time point of the sample: longitudinal time-point 1 (baseline). TCRdb reprocessed the 5' RACE reads with MiXCR, giving one entry per CDR3 protein. Among over 55,000 distinct CDR3 sequences listed, roughly 10% were seen once. Sequencing was performed on PBMCs. These TCRs come from a man aged 25 to 40 in good health.

This clonotype has at least ten counts. The V call is TRBV2, the J call TRBJ2-7; unclear D gene. V was clipped by 2 bases and J by 5 bases, with 10 bases between them. Germline CDR1 reads SNHLY; CDR2 reads FYNNEI. The CDR3 sequence is 13 residues long. The DNA of the CDR3 is TGTGCCAGCAGTGAATGGGTAGTAGACGAGCAGTACTTC. The encoded protein is CASSEWVVDEQYF.

This clonotype was counted at least ten times. V is TRBV6-6 and J is TRBJ2-1; 9 bases match TRBD1. CDR1 is MNHNY, CDR2 SVGAGI, per germline (reference sequence). CDR3 length equals 16 residues. The trim removed 2 bases at V and 5 bases at J, leaving 7 bases unmatched. CDR3 residues: CASSYLDRGFDNEQFF. In nucleotides, the CDR3 is TGTGCCAGCAGTTACCTGGACAGGGGTTTCGACAATGAGCAGTTCTTC.

This clonotype showed up many times. V is TRBV10-3 and J is TRBJ2-2, with a possible D match to TRBD2 (5 bases). The CDR3 totals 16 residues. Germline CDR1 reads ENHRY; CDR2 reads SYGVKD. V dropped 2 bases and J dropped 0 bases, with 10 bases sitting between them. The DNA of the CDR3 is TGTGCCATCAGTGAGATGGAGCGGACGAACACCGGGGAGCTGTTTTTT. Residues: CAISEMERTNTGELFF.

This clonotype has a count of ten or more. The chain carries TRBV5-6 and TRBJ2-4, with D unresolved. Trimming left V 3 bases short and J 0 bases short, with 10 bases between. CDR1 and CDR2 from the germline V gene are SGHDT and YYEEEE. This CDR3 contains 15 residues. This chain's CDR3 is CASSSVWVAKNIQYF. CDR3 DNA sequence: TGTGCCAGCAGCTCAGTCTGGGTAGCCAAAAACATTCAGTACTTC.

The rearrangement uses TRBV20-1 and TRBJ2-1; 10 bases align to TRBD2. CDR1 and CDR2 (germline): DFQATT, SNEGSKA (reference sequence). Trimming took 7 bases from V and 0 from J; bases not matched to a gene: 9. The CDR3 contains 16 residues. The CDR3 spells CSVPGLASSSYNEQFF. The CDR3 bases are TGCAGTGTTCCGGGACTAGCGTCAAGCTCCTACAATGAGCAGTTCTTC.

At least ten counts were recorded for this clonotype. V usage is TRBV7-2 and J usage is TRBJ2-5; 12 positions agree with TRBD2. CDR1 and CDR2 from the germline V gene are SGHTA and FQGNSA. CDR3 length: 16 amino acids. With V trimmed by 3 bases and J by 5 bases, 7 bases remained unmatched. The CDR3 reads CASSFSSGRVAETQYF. The CDR3 DNA is TGTGCCAGCAGCTTTTCTAGCGGGAGGGTGGCGGAGACCCAGTACTTC.

This clonotype was observed at least ten times. This chain joins TRBV2 and TRBJ2-1; D call uncertain. CDR1 is SNHLY and CDR2 is FYNNEI in the germline V gene. V was cut by 5 bases and J by 7 bases, with 6 bases left in between. The CDR3 spans 11 residues. CDR3: CASSSQNEQFF. The CDR3 DNA reads as TGTGCCAGCAGTTCCCAGAATGAGCAGTTCTTC.

For this clonotype: At one boundary the junction diverges from the germline segment, which might be a read error. This sequence joins TRBV7-3 and TRBJ2-3; D remains ambiguous. Germline assignment: CDR1 SGHTA and CDR2 FQGTGA. CDR3 length: 13 amino acids. In DNA, the CDR3 is TGTGCCAGCTCGAAAGAGGTCCCATATACGAAGTATTTT. Translated: CASSKEVPYTKYF.

This clonotype was counted ten times or more. The chain employs TRBV27 and TRBJ2-5; TRBD2 matches at 8 bases. The CDR3 covers 14 residues. J lost 10 bases, V lost 5 bases, and 12 bases had no gene match. The germline gives CDR1 MNHEY, CDR2 SMNVEV (reference sequence). The CDR3: CASSPRGGLFGQYF. The CDR3 nucleotides are TGTGCCAGCAGTCCTCGGGGGGGTTTATTTGGCCAGTACTTC.

This clonotype was picked up many times. The rearrangement links TRBV15 to TRBJ2-7, with 10 bases lining up with TRBD1. The germline V gene has CDR1 LNHNV and CDR2 YYDKDF (reference sequence). The CDR3 runs 14 residues. The J segment lost 1 base and the V segment lost 8 bases, leaving 5 bases of the junction unmatched. The CDR3 spells CATEDRGESYEQYF. DNA for the CDR3: TGTGCCACCGAGGACAGGGGGGAGTCCTACGAGCAGTACTTC. Complete variable domain (other parts from reference TRBV15 and TRBJ2-7): DAMVIQNPRYQVTQFGKPVTLSCSQTLNHNVMYWYQQKSSQAPKLLFHYYDKDFNNEADTPDNFQSRRPNTSFCFLDIRSPGLGDTAMYLCATEDRGESYEQYFGPGTRLTVT.

This clonotype was seen ten or more times. The chain links TRBV28 to TRBJ1-5, with TRBD1 as a possible D gene (6 bases). This CDR3 has 16 residues. Trimming cost V 4 bases and J 1 base, with 14 bases left between them. In germline, CDR1 is MDHEN, CDR2 SYDVKM. The CDR3 DNA is TGTGCCAGCAGTTCCAGGGGAAGCGGGAGCAATCAGCCCCAGCATTTT. It yields the protein CASSSRGSGSNQPQHF.

The sample holds one count of this clonotype. The genes are TRBV28 and TRBJ2-7, with 9 bases lining up with TRBD1. CDR3 size: 15 residues. V lost 7 bases and J lost 5; bases outside the gene matches: 12. Looked up from germline, CDR1 is MDHEN and CDR2 is SYDVKM. The CDR3 DNA reads TGTGCCAGCATATTGACCGGGACAGGGATCCACGAGCAGTACTTC. Protein: CASILTGTGIHEQYF.

This clonotype was observed at least ten times. The rearrangement links TRBV12-3 or TRBV12-4 to TRBJ2-3, with 11 positions matching TRBD2. CDR3 length equals 15 residues. V lost 7 bases to trimming and J lost 2 bases; unmatched junction nucleotides: 5. The CDR3 bases are TGTGCCAGCAATCTACTAGCGGGAGTCACAGATACGCAGTATTTT. Its protein product is CASNLLAGVTDTQYF.

This clonotype has ten or more counts. V and J are TRBV7-2 and TRBJ1-4; 8 bases agree with TRBD1. Trimming removed 3 bases from V and 4 bases from J; junction bases left unmatched: 4. The CDR3 totals 15 residues. Germline V CDR1 and CDR2: SGHTA, FQGNSA. Here the CDR3 DNA reads TGTGCCAGCAGCTTCCGGACAGGGTATAATGAAAAACTGTTTTTT. Amino acids: CASSFRTGYNEKLFF.

The table lists this clonotype with many counts. The chain couples TRBV7-2 to TRBJ2-3; 8 nucleotides align to TRBD2. V was clipped by 5 bases and J by 4 bases; unmatched bases: 5. Per germline, CDR1 SGHTA and CDR2 FQGNSA. The CDR3 loop spans 14 amino acids. CDR3 DNA: TGTGCCAGCAGCCCCACCGGGAGGGCAGATACGCAGTATTTT. Its protein is CASSPTGRADTQYF. Full variable domain (missing parts from reference TRBV7-2 and TRBJ2-3): GAGVSQSPSNKVTEKGKDVELRCDPISGHTALYWYRQSLGQGLEFLIYFQGNSAPDKSGLPSDRFSAERTGGSVSTLTIQRTQQEDSAVYLCASSPTGRADTQYFGPGTRLTVL.

This clonotype occurred many times. The chain uses TRBV28 and TRBJ2-5, with D maybe TRBD1 (5 bases). CDR1 and CDR2 from the germline V gene are MDHEN and SYDVKM. V was shortened by 2 bases and J by 0 bases, with 10 bases between the two germline ends. The CDR3 runs 15 residues. The CDR3 coding sequence is TGTGCCAGCAGTTTAGGACAACCGTACCAAGAGACCCAGTACTTC. Protein: CASSLGQPYQETQYF.

Many counts were recorded for this clonotype. The V and J genes are TRBV5-5 and TRBJ1-5, with TRBD1 identical over 12 bases. CDR3 size: 18 residues. Trimming removed 6 bases from V and 3 bases from J; junction bases left unmatched: 13. CDR1 and CDR2 (germline): SGHKS, YYEKEE (reference sequence). The CDR3 sequence is CASTLLPGQGAPNQPQHF. Written as DNA, the CDR3 is TGTGCCAGCACGCTCCTTCCGGGACAGGGGGCTCCCAATCAGCCCCAGCATTTT.

This clonotype showed up many times. The V and J genes are TRBV5-4 and TRBJ2-1; 8 bases are a match to TRBD2. CDR1 is SGHNT and CDR2 is YYREEE in the germline V gene (reference sequence). Trimming at V came to 0 bases and at J to 4 bases, leaving 6 bases not matched to a gene. The CDR3 is 16 residues long. DNA for the CDR3: TGTGCCAGCAGCTTGGGGCTAGCGGGCAGGTACAATGAGCAGTTCTTC. Its protein is CASSLGLAGRYNEQFF.

In this sample, this clonotype turned up many times. The chain employs TRBV5-1 and TRBJ2-7, with a tentative D call TRBD1 (7 bases). Between the trimmed V and J ends, which lost 8 bases and 7 bases, there was a span of 22 bases. Germline CDR1 reads SGHRS; CDR2 reads YFSETQ. This CDR3 has 14 residues. CDR3 bases: TGCGCCAGTTATAAGGACAGGCGGGATCAGGAGCAGTACTTC. This gives the protein CASYKDRRDQEQYF. The full variable domain, its missing parts supplied by reference TRBV5-1 and TRBJ2-7, is KAGVTQTPRYLIKTRGQQVTLSCSPISGHRSVSWYQQTPGQGLQFLFEYFSETQRNKGNFPGRFSGRQFSNSRSEMNVSTLELGDSALYLCASYKDRRDQEQYFGPGTRLTVT.

This clonotype was detected ten times or more. The chain recombines TRBV7-9 with TRBJ2-7, with TRBD2 matching 9 bases. Unmatched junction bases numbered 8, after V lost 7 bases and J lost 7 bases. The CDR3 has 13 amino acids. From germline, CDR1 is SEHNR and CDR2 FQNEAQ (reference sequence). The CDR3 spells CASTPTLAGEQYF. For the CDR3, the DNA is TGTGCCAGCACCCCTACTCTAGCGGGGGAGCAGTACTTC.

This clonotype was seen at least ten times. The chain uses TRBV29-1 and TRBJ2-3; D perhaps matches TRBD2 (5 bases). V was clipped by 0 bases and J by 0 bases, with 13 bases between them. Germline V gives CDR1 SQVTM, CDR2 ANQGSEA. The CDR3 length is 16 residues. For the CDR3, the DNA is TGCAGCGTTGAAGAAAGCCGGAGCGGAAGCACAGATACGCAGTATTTT. This encodes CSVEESRSGSTDTQYF.

The chain employs TRBV10-2 and TRBJ2-7, with D perhaps matching TRBD2 (5 bases). Germline loops: CDR1 WSHSY, CDR2 SAAADI. Trimming took off 2 bases at V and 0 bases at J, with 5 bases between the two ends. This CDR3 is built from 13 residues. The CDR3 reads CASSEGSSYEQYF. The CDR3 bases are TGCGCCAGCAGTGAGGGGAGCTCCTACGAGCAGTACTTC.

This clonotype occurred a few times. The CDR3 DNA reads TGTGCCAGCAGCGACGAGACAGGGGCAGCTAATTCACCCCTCCACTTT. Protein sequence: CASSDETGAANSPLHF. The chain uses TRBV7-8 and TRBJ1-6, with 8 bases lining up with TRBD1. The V gene's germline CDR1 is SGHVS and CDR2 FQNEAQ. Trimming at V came to 5 bases and at J to 6 bases, leaving 9 bases not matched to a gene. The CDR3 runs 16 residues.

This clonotype was found many times. This rearrangement joins TRBV5-1 to TRBJ2-5; D could derive from TRBD1 or TRBD2 (6 bases each). CDR1 and CDR2 from the germline V gene are SGHRS and YFSETQ. The V end was cut by 3 bases, the J end by 5 bases, with 23 bases between. The CDR3 spans 17 residues. The CDR3 region is CASSSESQGRGSETQYF. DNA of the CDR3: TGCGCCAGCAGCTCCGAATCCCAGGGGCGGGGATCGGAGACCCAGTACTTC.

This clonotype was found many times. The chain uses TRBV12-3 or TRBV12-4 and TRBJ2-2, with no clear D. The CDR3 covers 15 residues. V was cut by 3 bases and J by 0 bases, with 8 bases left in between. The CDR3 DNA follows: TGTGCCAGCAGTTTTTCACTATCGAACACCGGGGAGCTGTTTTTT. It specifies CASSFSLSNTGELFF.

This clonotype was seen repeatedly, ten times or more. The V gene is TRBV5-1, the J gene TRBJ2-6, with 9 nucleotides matching TRBD1. CDR1 SGHRS and CDR2 YFSETQ come from the germline V gene. After removal of 4 bases from V and 0 bases from J, the junction contained 8 bases not matched to a gene. This CDR3 is 18 amino acids long. CDR3 residues: CASSLTGGLSSGANVLTF. DNA of the CDR3: TGCGCCAGCAGCCTGACAGGGGGACTAAGCTCTGGGGCCAACGTCCTGACTTTC.

In this sample, this clonotype turned up many times. This sequence joins TRBV7-2 and TRBJ1-1, with D hard to call. V lost 2 bases, J lost 6 bases, and 16 bases lay in between. The CDR3 has 15 amino acids. Germline values: CDR1 SGHTA, CDR2 FQGNSA. CDR3 in amino acids: CASSLSGVGSAEAFF. The CDR3, as DNA: TGTGCCAGCAGCTTAAGTGGGGTTGGGAGCGCTGAAGCTTTCTTT.

V gene TRBV29-1 combines with J gene TRBJ2-1; TRBD1 aligns across 8 bases. CDR3 length equals 13 residues. Germline CDR1 and CDR2: SQVTM and ANQGSEA. V shed 6 bases, J shed 11 bases, and the junction held 12 bases outside the gene matches. CDR3 protein: CSVMKGTGCKQFF. CDR3 coding DNA: TGCAGCGTCATGAAGGGGACAGGATGCAAGCAGTTCTTC.

This clonotype has a count of ten or more. The rearrangement links TRBV7-2 to TRBJ2-1; TRBD2 aligns across 10 bases. J was trimmed by 6 bases and V by 1 base; bases with no gene match: 6. This CDR3 spans 16 amino acids. From germline, CDR1 is SGHTA and CDR2 FQGNSA. The CDR3 DNA is TGTGCCAGCAGCTTAGTGGCTAGCGGGAGTTTCAATGAGCAGTTCTTC. This gives the protein CASSLVASGSFNEQFF. Combining the CDR3 with reference TRBV7-2 and TRBJ2-1 gives the whole variable domain GAGVSQSPSNKVTEKGKDVELRCDPISGHTALYWYRQSLGQGLEFLIYFQGNSAPDKSGLPSDRFSAERTGGSVSTLTIQRTQQEDSAVYLCASSLVASGSFNEQFFGPGTRLTVL.